This record concerns one T cell receptor beta chain sequence. This sample is part of a study of blood T cell repertoires in COVID-19. Germline V gene lookup returns CDR1 MNHNY and CDR2 SVGAGI (reference sequence). This CDR3 has 15 amino acids. V dropped 2 bases and J dropped 4 bases, with 12 bases sitting between them. As originally analysed: Reference gene primer amplification gave estimated nucleated cell counts. Assay: immunoSEQ multiplex PCR; the TCRdb copy retains only in-frame clones and omits some. V and J calls plus clone size are reproduced from that table; the DNA served to infer D and trimming. Found here are about 95,000 clones, 75% to 90% of them singletons; the top ten hold around 5.2%.

Sequencing input: peripheral blood. The chain has TRBV6-6 and TRBJ1-5; no definite D call. The receptor comes from a man aged 60 to 69 with COVID-19, enrolled during active disease. CDR3 residues: CASSYEERGNQPQHF. CDR3 bases: TGTGCCAGCAGTTACGAGGAACGGGGAAATCAGCCCCAGCATTTT.